These 30 T cell receptor beta chains share one sample of origin, sequenced in a study of cytomegalovirus exposure and HLA in healthy donors. The PCR used 60 Vbeta and 13 Jbeta primers. TCRdb's copy holds only in-frame clones and misses some; the assay was immunoSEQ multiplex PCR. Here the sample table reports under 50,000 clones. The sequenced material came from PBMCs. The receptors were gathered from a male donor in good health and CMV-seronegative.

V is TRBV5-1 and J is TRBJ2-6, with no clear D. V was trimmed by 0 bases and J by 4 bases, leaving 17 bases between them. CDR1 and CDR2 from the germline V gene are SGHRS and YFSETQ. This CDR3 is built from 18 residues. CDR3 sequence (DNA): TGCGCCAGCAGCTTGGCCGCCGCCCCCCAGTCGGGGGCCAACGTCCTGACTTTC. Translating it yields CASSLAAAPQSGANVLTF. Together with reference TRBV5-1 and TRBJ2-6, the CDR3 gives the full variable domain: KAGVTQTPRYLIKTRGQQVTLSCSPISGHRSVSWYQQTPGQGLQFLFEYFSETQRNKGNFPGRFSGRQFSNSRSEMNVSTLELGDSALYLCASSLAAAPQSGANVLTFGAGSRLTVL.

This rearrangement joins TRBV5-1 to TRBJ1-6, with a weak D call TRBD1 (5 bases). CDR1 is SGHRS and CDR2 is YFSETQ in the germline V gene. Trimming removed 2 bases from V and 5 bases from J, with 8 bases in between. This CDR3 has 14 amino acids. CDR3 sequence reads: CASSFSGNNSPLHF. CDR3 DNA: TGCGCCAGCAGCTTTTCAGGGAATAATTCACCCCTCCACTTT.

The chain joins TRBV6-5 to TRBJ1-3, with 8 bases that match TRBD1. The CDR3 sequence is 15 residues long. CDR1 and CDR2 (germline): MNHEY, SVGAGI. The V gene end was trimmed by 3 bases and the J gene end by 3 bases; junction bases not matched to a gene: 4. CDR3 coding DNA: TGTGCCAGCAGTTATATGACAGGGGTTGGAAACACCATATATTTT. Its translation: CASSYMTGVGNTIYF.

For the CDR3, the DNA is TGTGCCAGCTCACCAAGGGACAGCGGGAGCGAGCAGTACTTC. Its translation: CASSPRDSGSEQYF. The gene calls are TRBV18 and TRBJ2-7; tentative D call: TRBD2 (8 bases). Germline V gene data show CDR1 as KGHSH and CDR2 as LQKENI. The CDR3 sequence is 14 residues long. V was clipped by 2 bases and J by 6 bases, with 14 bases between them.

The rearrangement uses TRBV29-1 and TRBJ1-1; tentatively, D is TRBD1 (6 bases). The germline V gene encodes CDR1 SQVTM and CDR2 ANQGSEA. There are 13 residues in the CDR3. V was clipped by 6 bases and J by 1 base, with 12 bases between them. The CDR3 protein is CSVTVGGNTEAFF. Written as DNA, the CDR3 is TGCAGCGTGACGGTAGGGGGGAACACTGAAGCTTTCTTT.

As for this clone: A junction end diverges from the germline sequence, so it may reflect a read error. The CDR3 spells CASSLGAGYEQYF. The CDR3 DNA is TGTGCTAGCAGCTTAGGTGCCGGGTACGAGCAGTACTTC. This chain links TRBV7-7 with TRBJ2-7; D is uncertain. Per germline, CDR1 SSHAT and CDR2 FNYEAQ (reference sequence). The CDR3 length is 13 residues.

In DNA form, the CDR3 reads TGTGCCAGCAGTTACTCAGCGGATGGAAACACCATATATTTT. It translates to CASSYSADGNTIYF. This sequence joins TRBV6-5 and TRBJ1-3; D remains unclear. The CDR3 covers 14 residues. Germline CDR1 is MNHEY and CDR2 is SVGAGI. Trimming stripped 0 bases from V and 3 bases from J, with 6 bases between.

The chain carries TRBV19 and TRBJ1-5, with a weak D call TRBD1 (6 bases). The CDR3 is 13 amino acids. From germline, CDR1 is LNHDA and CDR2 SQIVND (reference sequence). Deletions cut 10 bases from V and 5 bases from J, with 15 bases between. CDR3 residues: CATRRDTYQPQHF. Here the CDR3 DNA reads TGTGCCACCCGCCGGGACACATATCAGCCCCAGCATTTT.

This CDR3 reads CASSPGDSAYEQYF. CDR3 nucleotide sequence: TGTGCCAGCAGCCCGGGGGACTCCGCCTACGAGCAGTACTTC. V and J are TRBV6-5 and TRBJ2-5; a weak D match, TRBD2 (6 bases). The DNA end lines up better with TRBJ2-7; the J call may be wrong. The CDR3 is 14 amino acids. Germline CDR1 is MNHEY and CDR2 is SVGAGI.

V and J are TRBV4-1 and TRBJ2-7, with D perhaps TRBD2 (5 bases). The CDR3 has 13 amino acids. From germline, CDR1 is MGHRA and CDR2 YSYEKL. V was pared by 0 bases and J by 6 bases, with 9 bases between. This CDR3 reads CASSQEVGVEQYF. The CDR3 DNA sequence: TGCGCCAGCAGCCAAGAAGTCGGGGTCGAGCAGTACTTC.

The chain combines TRBV19 with TRBJ1-1; 10 positions agree with TRBD1. The CDR3 length is 15 residues. J gave up 6 bases and V 4 bases, and 8 bases lay outside the gene matches. From germline, CDR1 is LNHDA and CDR2 SQIVND (reference sequence). The CDR3 coding sequence is TGTGCCAGTAGTAGACACCGGGACAGGGGCCCTGAAGCTTTCTTT. Protein product: CASSRHRDRGPEAFF.

The chain employs TRBV10-1 and TRBJ2-7; maybe TRBD2 (6 bases). The germline V gene has CDR1 WNHNN and CDR2 SYGVQD (reference sequence). The CDR3 spans 13 residues. The V gene lost 7 bases and the J gene lost 6 bases, with 16 bases spanning the gap. The CDR3 loop is CASNDGGRAEQYF. The CDR3 coding sequence is TGCGCCAGCAATGACGGGGGACGTGCCGAGCAGTACTTC.

The chain combines TRBV4-1 with TRBJ2-7; D is undetermined. Trimming took off 1 base at V and 0 bases at J, with 13 bases between the two ends. Germline CDR1 MGHRA, CDR2 YSYEKL. This CDR3 has 16 amino acids. This chain's CDR3 is CASSQGSLPSSYEQYF. In nucleotides, the CDR3 is TGCGCCAGCAGCCAAGGGAGCCTACCGAGCTCCTACGAGCAGTACTTC.

The rearrangement uses TRBV15 and TRBJ2-7; 9 nucleotides match TRBD1. The CDR3 has 14 residues. Germline V gives CDR1 LNHNV, CDR2 YYDKDF (reference sequence). J lost 9 bases, V lost 0 bases, and 6 bases had no gene match. CDR3 protein: CATSRDPTGGRQYF. CDR3 DNA sequence: TGTGCCACCAGCAGAGACCCGACAGGGGGGAGGCAGTACTTC.

This rearrangement joins TRBV9 to TRBJ2-7, with 8 bases identical to TRBD1. The CDR3 totals 14 residues. Unmatched junction bases numbered 5, after V lost 3 bases and J lost 3 bases. In germline, CDR1 is SGDLS, CDR2 YYNGEE. CDR3: CASSADRVGYEQYF. CDR3 in DNA: TGTGCCAGCAGCGCGGACAGGGTCGGCTACGAGCAGTACTTC.

This chain connects TRBV4-3 to TRBJ2-1; 8 bases are a match to TRBD2. The CDR3 loop spans 15 amino acids. V lost 4 bases to trimming and J lost 2 bases; unmatched junction nucleotides: 4. Germline CDR1 reads LGHNA; CDR2 reads YSLEER. CDR3 loop: CASSPSGGPYNEQFF. The DNA of the CDR3 is TGCGCCAGCAGCCCAAGCGGGGGACCCTACAATGAGCAGTTCTTC.

V gene TRBV6-1 combines with J gene TRBJ1-1; TRBD1 agrees at 11 bases. Germline V gene data show CDR1 as MNHNS and CDR2 as SASEGT. The CDR3 is made up of 15 amino acids. The ends lost 5 bases at V and 3 bases at J; junction bases unmatched: 5. In DNA form, the CDR3 reads TGTGCCAGCAGTAGTCCGGGACAGGGGGACACTGAAGCTTTCTTT. As protein: CASSSPGQGDTEAFF.

The genes are TRBV19 and TRBJ2-7; 9 bases are shared with TRBD2. The CDR3 runs 15 residues. V trimming: 4 bases; J trimming: 2 bases; junction bases outside the gene matches: 6. Germline assignment: CDR1 LNHDA and CDR2 SQIVND (reference sequence). The CDR3 reads CASSTTAGGTYEQYF. As DNA, the CDR3 is TGTGCCAGTAGTACTACAGCGGGGGGTACCTACGAGCAGTACTTC.

V gene TRBV30 combines with J gene TRBJ1-1; no clear D. The V gene lost 0 bases and the J gene lost 6 bases, with 17 bases spanning the gap. This CDR3 comprises 15 residues. Germline CDR1 reads GTSNPN; CDR2 reads SVGIG (reference sequence). The CDR3 DNA reads TGTGCCTGGAGTGTACCGGGTCCGAACGGCCCTGAAGCTTTCTTT. Its translation is CAWSVPGPNGPEAFF.

The chain uses TRBV9 and TRBJ2-2; 7 bases agree with TRBD1. The ends lost 0 bases at V and 5 bases at J; junction bases unmatched: 10. The CDR3 has 17 residues. The germline CDR1 and CDR2 sequences are SGDLS and YYNGEE. For the CDR3, the DNA is TGTGCCAGCAGCGTAGATTGGACAGGTATCATGACCGGGGAGCTGTTTTTT. This translates into CASSVDWTGIMTGELFF. Drawing the rest from reference TRBV9 and TRBJ2-2, the complete variable domain is DSGVTQTPKHLITATGQRVTLRCSPRSGDLSVYWYQQSLDQGLQFLIQYYNGEERAKGNILERFSAQQFPDLHSELNLSSLELGDSALYFCASSVDWTGIMTGELFFGEGSRLTVL.

The V call is TRBV5-1, the J call TRBJ2-1; TRBD2 matches 10 bases. V gave up 4 bases and J gave up 2 bases; unmatched junction bases: 9. In germline, CDR1 is SGHRS, CDR2 YFSETQ. CDR3 length: 17 amino acids. The CDR3 coding sequence is TGCGCCAGCAGCGTACGAGCGGGGGGGGTGGCCTACAATGAGCAGTTCTTC. Translated, it gives CASSVRAGGVAYNEQFF.

The chain links TRBV4-1 to TRBJ2-2; 8 bases align to TRBD1. Germline V gives CDR1 MGHRA, CDR2 YSYEKL. The ends lost 4 bases at V and 3 bases at J; junction bases unmatched: 7. The CDR3 runs to 16 residues. CDR3 in amino acids: CASSLPGGRDTGELFF. The CDR3 DNA is TGCGCCAGCAGCCTACCAGGGGGCCGGGACACCGGGGAGCTGTTTTTT.

The chain combines TRBV5-5 with TRBJ2-3; weak D call: TRBD1 (5 bases). V lost 2 bases and J lost 2, with 6 bases in between. CDR1 and CDR2 from the germline V gene are SGHKS and YYEKEE (reference sequence). CDR3 length: 13 residues. CDR3 region: CASSFRDTDTQYF. CDR3 DNA: TGTGCCAGCAGCTTCAGGGACACAGATACGCAGTATTTT.

The rearrangement links TRBV12-5 to TRBJ2-7; 9 bases align to TRBD1. Germline V gene sequence: CDR1 LGHNT, CDR2 FRNRAP. Trimming at V came to 4 bases and at J to 3 bases, leaving 7 bases not matched to a gene. The CDR3 spans 15 residues. The CDR3 loop reads CASGSGQGWDYEQYF. The CDR3 nucleotides are TGTGCTAGTGGTTCAGGACAGGGGTGGGACTACGAGCAGTACTTC.

The J gene is TRBJ1-1, the V gene TRBV5-5, with a weak D call TRBD1 (6 bases). Germline V CDR1 and CDR2: SGHKS, YYEKEE (reference sequence). This CDR3 comprises 16 residues. V gave up 3 bases and J gave up 5 bases, with 20 bases separating them. CDR3 residues: CASSSTDWTVRTEAFF. The CDR3 DNA reads TGTGCCAGCAGCTCGACGGATTGGACAGTAAGGACTGAAGCTTTCTTT.

The genes are TRBV5-1 and TRBJ1-2, with a possible D match to TRBD1 (5 bases). The CDR3 runs 13 residues. The V gene lost 0 bases and the J gene lost 6 bases, with 9 bases spanning the gap. Germline V lookup: CDR1 SGHRS, CDR2 YFSETQ. The chain's CDR3 is CASSLGQYDGYTF. CDR3 nucleotides: TGCGCCAGCAGCTTGGGACAGTATGATGGCTACACCTTC.

With respect to this clone: This sample also contains other DNA sequences that code for the same CDR3. This rearrangement joins TRBV7-2 to TRBJ2-1; 9 nucleotides line up with TRBD2. The trim removed 4 bases at V and 1 base at J, leaving 2 bases unmatched. Looked up from germline, CDR1 is SGHTA and CDR2 is FQGNSA. CDR3 size: 15 residues. CDR3 nucleotides: TGTGCCAGCAGCTCGCGGGGGGGATCCTACAATGAGCAGTTCTTC. It encodes CASSSRGGSYNEQFF.

The chain employs TRBV9 and TRBJ1-1, with 7 bases matching TRBD1. V shed 3 bases and J 1 base; nucleotides not matched to a gene: 6. Per germline, CDR1 SGDLS and CDR2 YYNGEE. The CDR3 runs to 15 residues. CDR3 loop: CASSARQGSNTEAFF. CDR3 nucleotides: TGTGCCAGCAGCGCCCGACAGGGTTCGAACACTGAAGCTTTCTTT.

The J gene is TRBJ2-1, the V gene TRBV18; 9 bases agree with TRBD2. Trimming removed 2 bases from V and 4 bases from J; junction bases left unmatched: 6. The CDR3 runs 16 residues. Germline CDR1 reads KGHSH; CDR2 reads LQKENI. The CDR3, as DNA: TGTGCCAGCTCACCAACAGCGGGGGGCCTGTACAATGAGCAGTTCTTC. Translation gives CASSPTAGGLYNEQFF.

V is TRBV5-1 and J is TRBJ1-2; D gene unclear. Germline V gene lookup returns CDR1 SGHRS and CDR2 YFSETQ. The length of the CDR3 is 13 residues. Between the trimmed V and J ends, which lost 3 bases and 5 bases, there was a span of 11 bases. CDR3 amino acids: CASSSEVTYGYTF. CDR3 DNA: TGCGCCAGCAGCTCGGAGGTTACGTATGGCTACACCTTC.